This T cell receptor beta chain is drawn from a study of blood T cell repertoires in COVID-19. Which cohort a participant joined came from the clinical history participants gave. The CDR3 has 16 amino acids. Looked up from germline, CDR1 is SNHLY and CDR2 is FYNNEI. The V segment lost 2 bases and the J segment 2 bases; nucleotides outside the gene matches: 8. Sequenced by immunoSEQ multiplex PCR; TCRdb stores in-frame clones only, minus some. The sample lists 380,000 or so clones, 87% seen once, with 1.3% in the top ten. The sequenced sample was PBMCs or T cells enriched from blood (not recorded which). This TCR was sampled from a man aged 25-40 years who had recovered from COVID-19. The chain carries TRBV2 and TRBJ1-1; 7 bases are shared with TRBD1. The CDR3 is CASSERGTAQNTEAFF. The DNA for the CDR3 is TGTGCCAGCAGTGAAAGGGGGACAGCACAAAACACTGAAGCTTTCTTT.